This T cell receptor beta chain was recovered during a study of cytomegalovirus exposure and HLA in healthy donors. Use of 60 Vbeta and 13 Jbeta primers characterized the PCR. The method was immunoSEQ multiplex PCR; TCRdb's version includes in-frame clones alone and lacks a portion of them. The data show some 190,000 clones, roughly 86% seen once. This TCR came from a man between 35 and 55 years old in good health and CMV-seropositive. The specimen sequenced was PBMCs.

The CDR3 DNA reads TGTGCCAGCTCACCCCGGACTAGCGGTAATGAGCAGTTCTTC. Translation gives CASSPRTSGNEQFF. The genes are TRBV18 and TRBJ2-1, with 10 nucleotides matching TRBD2. With 3 bases clipped from V and 7 bases from J, the junction kept 3 bases outside the gene matches. This CDR3 contains 14 residues. Germline CDR1 KGHSH, CDR2 LQKENI.